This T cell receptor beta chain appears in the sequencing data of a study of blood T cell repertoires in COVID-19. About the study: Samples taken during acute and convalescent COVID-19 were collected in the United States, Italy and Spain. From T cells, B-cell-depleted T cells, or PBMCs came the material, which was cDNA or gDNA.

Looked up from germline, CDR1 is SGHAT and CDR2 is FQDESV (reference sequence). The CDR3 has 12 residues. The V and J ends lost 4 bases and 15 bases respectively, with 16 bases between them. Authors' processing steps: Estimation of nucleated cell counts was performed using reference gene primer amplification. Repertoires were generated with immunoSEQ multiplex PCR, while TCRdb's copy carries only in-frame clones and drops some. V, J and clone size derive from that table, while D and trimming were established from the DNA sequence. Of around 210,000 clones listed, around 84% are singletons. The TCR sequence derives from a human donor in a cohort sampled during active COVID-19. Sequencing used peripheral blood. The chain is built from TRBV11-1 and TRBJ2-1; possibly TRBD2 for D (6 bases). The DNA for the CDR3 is TGTGCCAGCAGCTCGTACGGCGGGAAGCCGTTCTTC. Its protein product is CASSSYGGKPFF.